This TCR beta chain was identified during a study of persistence of HIV-infected CD4 T cells. On the study more broadly: Two participants gave one leukapheresis sample; others gave up to about 180 mL blood repeatedly. Study-wide results and limits: Degenerate expanded CDR3beta sequences were enriched among CMV- and Gag-responding cells. Bulk TCR data could not be restricted to HIV-1-infected CMV-responding cells.

Cells were stimulated with overlapping HIV-1 Gag 15-mer peptides. Sorting of responding CD4+ T cells relied on upregulated CD40 ligand together with CD69. CD8+ T cells were removed from PBMCs prior to stimulation. Note on this clone: The target antigen is unknown.

This was the immunoSEQ version 4 assay in survey mode. Here immunoSEQ multiplex PCR was the method, and the copy in TCRdb shows in-frame clones only, minus some. The repertoire holds about 14,000 clones, roughly 66% seen once, with about 7% in the top ten. The CDR3 has 14 residues. Germline-derived CDR1 and CDR2 are GTSNPN and SVGIG (reference sequence). V lost 3 bases, J lost 0 bases, and 5 bases stayed unmatched. V is TRBV30 and J is TRBJ2-7, with 7 bases matching TRBD1. The sample here was CD4+ T cells sorted from PBMCs after approximately 19-hour stimulation, taken from a patient who received antiretroviral therapy. This sequence was found in an adult man with HIV who was CMV-seropositive. The CDR3 bases are TGTGCCTGGAGGCGACAGGGTAGCTCCTACGAGCAGTACTTC. It translates to CAWRRQGSSYEQYF.